The rows below give T cell receptor beta chains drawn from one sample of a study of T cell responses to AZD1222 COVID-19 vaccine. The assay was immunoSEQ multiplex PCR, and TCRdb's table has in-frame clones only and misses some. Counted here are about 160,000 clones, 75% to 90% occurring once; the ten biggest clones make up approximately 7.2%. Material: peripheral blood, obtained on day 0 of AZD1222 vaccination. The source of these receptors is an adult in good health. The CDR3 runs from the conserved cysteine through the conserved F or W. The D gene is left open where the match is weak. Size is omitted from some rows. Given values are once, few, many or a class for expanded clones.

d_gene	abundance	v_gene	j_gene	CDR3aa	CDR3nt
-	-	TRBV5-1	TRBJ1-2	CASSLLRGGYTF	TGCGCCAGCAGCTTGCTCAGGGGTGGCTACACCTTC
-	-	TRBV12-3/TRBV12-4	TRBJ2-5	CASSLRRKETQYF	TGTGCCAGCAGTTTGAGGAGGAAAGAGACCCAGTACTTC
-	once	TRBV7-8	TRBJ2-2	CASSLRVGRGTGELFF	TGTGCCAGCAGCCTTCGTGTGGGGAGAGGGACCGGGGAGCTGTTTTTT
-	-	TRBV7-9	TRBJ2-5	CASSLTRDQETQYF	TGTGCCAGCAGCTTAACTAGGGACCAAGAGACCCAGTACTTC
-	once	TRBV11-2	TRBJ2-7	CASSSVQTYEQYF	TGTGCCAGCAGCTCCGTACAGACCTACGAGCAGTACTTC
TRBD1	-	TRBV5-1	TRBJ1-1	CASSFSWGQVPTEAFF	TGCGCCAGCAGCTTCTCCTGGGGACAGGTTCCCACTGAAGCTTTCTTT
TRBD1	-	TRBV27	TRBJ1-6	CASSLFGTGGSYNSPLHF	TGTGCCAGCAGTTTATTTGGGACAGGGGGCTCCTATAATTCACCCCTCCACTTT
-	-	TRBV11-2	TRBJ2-7	CASRPPGRISYEQYF	TGTGCCAGCAGGCCTCCGGGACGGATCTCCTACGAGCAGTACTTC
-	-	TRBV4-1	TRBJ2-1	CASSQDLPGSPSYNEQFF	TGCGCCAGCAGCCAAGATTTGCCGGGGTCTCCTTCCTACAATGAGCAGTTCTTC
TRBD2	-	TRBV28	TRBJ2-1	CASLGLAGPQVDEQFF	TGTGCCAGCCTTGGACTAGCGGGACCCCAGGTCGATGAGCAGTTCTTC
TRBD2	-	TRBV5-1	TRBJ2-3	CASRLSGATDTQYF	TGCGCCAGCAGATTAAGCGGGGCCACAGATACGCAGTATTTT
-	-	TRBV16	TRBJ1-5	CASSQSKGPQVQPQHF	TGTGCCAGCAGCCAATCGAAGGGGCCACAAGTCCAGCCCCAGCATTTT
TRBD1	-	TRBV5-4	TRBJ2-3	CASSLPGQSLYFTDTQYF	TGTGCCAGCAGCTTGCCGGGACAGAGCCTCTACTTCACAGATACGCAGTATTTT
-	-	TRBV11-2	TRBJ2-1	CASSLEEMVGEQFF	TGTGCCAGCAGCTTAGAAGAGATGGTCGGTGAGCAGTTCTTC
TRBD1	few	TRBV6-2/TRBV6-3	TRBJ2-1	CASSYGPPGQGFNNEQFF	TGTGCCAGCAGTTACGGTCCGCCGGGACAGGGGTTCAACAATGAGCAGTTCTTC
-	-	TRBV18	TRBJ2-1	CASSPGPIMANEQFF	TGTGCCAGCTCACCAGGACCGATTATGGCAAATGAGCAGTTCTTC
TRBD2	-	TRBV27	TRBJ2-1	CASSLSNFRTSGDSQFF	TGTGCCAGCAGTTTATCGAACTTCCGAACTAGCGGGGACTCGCAGTTCTTC
-	-	TRBV5-6	TRBJ1-1	CASSLLQGGPEAFF	TGTGCCAGCAGCTTATTACAGGGAGGGCCTGAAGCTTTCTTT
TRBD1	few	TRBV2	TRBJ1-2	CASRAGQGINYGYTF	TGTGCCAGCAGGGCGGGACAGGGGATTAACTATGGCTACACCTTC
-	-	TRBV18	TRBJ1-2	CASSPRQSNYGYTF	TGTGCCAGCTCACCACGACAGTCTAACTATGGCTACACCTTC
-	-	TRBV15	TRBJ2-5	CATRLFASDQETQYF	TGTGCCACCCGACTATTTGCTAGCGACCAAGAGACCCAGTACTTC
-	few	TRBV10-2	TRBJ1-1	CASSYTSEAFF	TGCGCCAGCAGCTACACTTCTGAAGCTTTCTTT
-	-	TRBV7-2	TRBJ1-6	CASSLYSSAPLHF	TGTGCCAGCAGCTTATATAGTAGTGCACCCCTCCACTTT
TRBD2	-	TRBV4-1	TRBJ2-3	CASSRTSGGFTDTQYF	TGCGCCAGCAGCCGGACTAGCGGGGGTTTCACAGATACGCAGTATTTT
-	-	TRBV7-9	TRBJ1-5	CASSSSFGNQPQHF	TGTGCCAGCAGCTCAAGTTTTGGCAATCAGCCCCAGCATTTT
-	-	TRBV9	TRBJ2-6	CASSVASGANVLTF	TGTGCCAGCAGCGTAGCTTCTGGGGCCAACGTCCTGACTTTC
-	-	TRBV20-1	TRBJ2-3	CSASRAVRTDTQYF	TGCAGTGCTAGTAGAGCGGTCCGCACAGATACGCAGTATTTT
TRBD2	-	TRBV6-5	TRBJ2-5	CASKRGQETQYF	TGTGCCAGCAAGCGGGGCCAAGAGACCCAGTACTTC
-	-	TRBV18	TRBJ1-3	CASSPTGFGNTIYF	TGTGCCAGCTCACCAACAGGGTTTGGAAACACCATATATTTT